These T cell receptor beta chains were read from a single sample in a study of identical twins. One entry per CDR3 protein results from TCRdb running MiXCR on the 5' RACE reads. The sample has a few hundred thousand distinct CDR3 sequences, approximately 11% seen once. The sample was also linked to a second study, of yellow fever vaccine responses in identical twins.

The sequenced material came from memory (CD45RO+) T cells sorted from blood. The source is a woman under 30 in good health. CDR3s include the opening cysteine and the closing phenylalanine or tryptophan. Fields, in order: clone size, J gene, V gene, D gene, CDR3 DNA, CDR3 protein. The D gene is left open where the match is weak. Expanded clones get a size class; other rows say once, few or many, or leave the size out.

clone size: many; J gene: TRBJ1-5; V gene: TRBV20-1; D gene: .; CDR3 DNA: TGCAGTGCTGTCGAGGCGGGGTCGGGCAATCAGCCCCAGCATTTT; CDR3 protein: CSAVEAGSGNQPQHF
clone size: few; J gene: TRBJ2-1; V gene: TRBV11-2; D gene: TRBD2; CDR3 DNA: TGTGCCAGCAGCTTATTCGGGTCGGGAGGAGGGACCTACAATGAGCAGTTCTTC; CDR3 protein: CASSLFGSGGGTYNEQFF
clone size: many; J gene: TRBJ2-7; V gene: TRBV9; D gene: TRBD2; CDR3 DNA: TGTGCCAGCAGCGCACAGCCGGGACTAGTCGACGAGCAGTACTTC; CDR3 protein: CASSAQPGLVDEQYF
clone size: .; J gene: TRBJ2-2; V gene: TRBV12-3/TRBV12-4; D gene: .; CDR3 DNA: TGTGCCAGCAGGTACACCGGGGAGCTGTTTTTT; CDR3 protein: CASRYTGELFF
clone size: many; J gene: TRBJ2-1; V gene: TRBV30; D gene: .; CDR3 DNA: TGTGCCTGGAGTGTAGGTGGGTCCTACAATGAGCAGTTCTTC; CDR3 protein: CAWSVGGSYNEQFF
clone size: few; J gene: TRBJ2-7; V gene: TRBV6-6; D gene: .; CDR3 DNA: TGTGCCAGCAGTGATGATAGGGCCGAGCAGTACTTC; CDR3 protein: CASSDDRAEQYF
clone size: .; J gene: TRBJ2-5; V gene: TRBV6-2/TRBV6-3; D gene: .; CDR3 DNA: TGTGCCAGCGTTTCCCCGGGACTCCAAGAGACCCAGTACTTC; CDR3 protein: CASVSPGLQETQYF
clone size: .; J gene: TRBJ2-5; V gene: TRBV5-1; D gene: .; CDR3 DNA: TGCGCCAGCAATACGGCCGGCGGAGAGACCCAGTACTTC; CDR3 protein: CASNTAGGETQYF
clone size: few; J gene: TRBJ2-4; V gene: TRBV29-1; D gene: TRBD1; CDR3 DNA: TGCAGCGGAGCTGGGACAGGGCCGTCCAAAAACATTCAGTACTTC; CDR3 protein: CSGAGTGPSKNIQYF
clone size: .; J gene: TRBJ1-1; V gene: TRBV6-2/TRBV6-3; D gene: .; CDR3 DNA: TGTGCCAGCAGTTACTCTTCGGGAGTCACTGAAGCTTTCTTT; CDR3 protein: CASSYSSGVTEAFF
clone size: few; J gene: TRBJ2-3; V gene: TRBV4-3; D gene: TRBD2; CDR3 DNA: TGCGCCAGCAGCCAAGATGGGGTCGGGACTAGCGGGTTCCTCACAGATACGCAGTATTTT; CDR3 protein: CASSQDGVGTSGFLTDTQYF
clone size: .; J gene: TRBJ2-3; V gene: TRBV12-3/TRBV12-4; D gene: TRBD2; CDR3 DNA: TGTGCCTGCAGTTTAGCTCGGACTAGCGGCTATCTTACAGATACGCAGTATTTT; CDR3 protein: CACSLARTSGYLTDTQYF
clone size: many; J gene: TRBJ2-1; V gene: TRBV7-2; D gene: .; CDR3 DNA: TGTGCCAGCAGCTTAGATTTCGGGAGCTACAATGAGCAGTTCTTC; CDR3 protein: CASSLDFGSYNEQFF
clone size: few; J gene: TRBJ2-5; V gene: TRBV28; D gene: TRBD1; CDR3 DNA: TGTGCCAGCGGGGGGACAGGAACGGGGACCCAGTACTTC; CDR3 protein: CASGGTGTGTQYF
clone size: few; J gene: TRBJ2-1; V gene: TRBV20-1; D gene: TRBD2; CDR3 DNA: TGCAGTGCTAAGGGTATAGCGGGGGGTCAGTTCTTC; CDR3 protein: CSAKGIAGGQFF
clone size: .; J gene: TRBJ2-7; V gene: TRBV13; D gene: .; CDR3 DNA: TGTGCCAGCAGCCCAGACCGGGGGCCCCTCTACGAGCAGTACTTC; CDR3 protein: CASSPDRGPLYEQYF
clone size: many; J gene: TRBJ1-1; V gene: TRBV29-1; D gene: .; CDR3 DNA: TGCAGCGTTGTTAGACCGGGGCGGGGGGTCGCTGAAGCTTTCTTT; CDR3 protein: CSVVRPGRGVAEAFF
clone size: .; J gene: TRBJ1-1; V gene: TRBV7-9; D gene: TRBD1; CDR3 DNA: TGTGCCAGCAGCTTAGTTCAGGGGGCTCAACTGAACACTGAAGCTTTCTTT; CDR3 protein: CASSLVQGAQLNTEAFF
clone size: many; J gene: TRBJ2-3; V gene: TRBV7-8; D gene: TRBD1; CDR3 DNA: TGTGCCAGCAGCACAGGGACAGGTGGTGTCACGGGTACGCAGTATTTT; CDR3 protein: CASSTGTGGVTGTQYF
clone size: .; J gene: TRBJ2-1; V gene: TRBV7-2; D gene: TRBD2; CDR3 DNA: TGTGCCAGCAGCTTATTAGCGGGGGCAGCCCGTGAGCAGTTCTTC; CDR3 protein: CASSLLAGAAREQFF
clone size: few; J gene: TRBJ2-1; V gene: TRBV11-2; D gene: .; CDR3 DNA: TGTGCCAGCAGCTTGGGTTGGCAGGTGCTCTACAATGAGCAGTTCTTC; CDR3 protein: CASSLGWQVLYNEQFF
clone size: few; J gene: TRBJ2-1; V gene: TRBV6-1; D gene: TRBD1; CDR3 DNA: TGTGCCAGCAGTGTCAGGGACAGGGGGGGCTACAATGAGCAGTTCTTC; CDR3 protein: CASSVRDRGGYNEQFF
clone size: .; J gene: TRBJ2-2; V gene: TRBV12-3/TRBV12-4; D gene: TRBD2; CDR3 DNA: TGTGCCAGCAGTTTAGCGGGAGGGAGCGGGGAGCTGTTTTTT; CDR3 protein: CASSLAGGSGELFF
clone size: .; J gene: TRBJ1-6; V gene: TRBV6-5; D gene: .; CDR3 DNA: TGTGCCAGCAGTTACTTTAATGCTTTGGCAGCCGATAATTCACCCCTCCACTTT; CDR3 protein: CASSYFNALAADNSPLHF
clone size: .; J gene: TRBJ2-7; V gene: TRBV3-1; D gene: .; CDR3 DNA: TGTGCCAGCAGCCAAGATTTACAGGGTCAGTACTTC; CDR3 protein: CASSQDLQGQYF
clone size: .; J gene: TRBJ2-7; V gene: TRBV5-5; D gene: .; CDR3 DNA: TGTGCCAGCAGCAAGGAGGTAGCTCCCTTCTCCTACGAGCAGTACTTC; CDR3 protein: CASSKEVAPFSYEQYF
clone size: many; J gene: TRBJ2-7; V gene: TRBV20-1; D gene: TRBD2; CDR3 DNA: TGCAGTGCTCAACAGGTACCAGCGGGGGGACCTAGCTACGAGCAGTACTTC; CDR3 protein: CSAQQVPAGGPSYEQYF
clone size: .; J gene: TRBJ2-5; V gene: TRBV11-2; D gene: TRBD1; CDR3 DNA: TGTGCCAGCAGAACCGACAGGGGTGAGACCCAGTACTTC; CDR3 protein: CASRTDRGETQYF
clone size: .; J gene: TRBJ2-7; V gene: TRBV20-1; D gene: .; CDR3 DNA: TGCAGTGCTAGAGAGGGGGGGCGCAGGAGCGAGCAGTACTTC; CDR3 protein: CSAREGGRRSEQYF
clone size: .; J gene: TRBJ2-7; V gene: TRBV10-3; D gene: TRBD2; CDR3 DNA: TGTGCCATCACGGATAGGACTAGCGGGGCGGCGCAGTACTTC; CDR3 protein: CAITDRTSGAAQYF
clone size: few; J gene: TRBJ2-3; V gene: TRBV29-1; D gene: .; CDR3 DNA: TGCAGCGTCCCCAGGGGACGGACTAGCACAGATACGCAGTATTTT; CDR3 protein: CSVPRGRTSTDTQYF
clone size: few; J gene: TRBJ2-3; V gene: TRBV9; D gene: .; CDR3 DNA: TGTGCCAGCAGCGTCGAGGCGGGCGGGGCCGATACGCAGTATTTT; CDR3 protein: CASSVEAGGADTQYF
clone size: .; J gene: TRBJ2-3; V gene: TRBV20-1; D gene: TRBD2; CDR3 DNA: TGCAGTGCTAGATCTGGCACTAGCGGGGGGTACGATACGCAGTATTTT; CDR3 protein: CSARSGTSGGYDTQYF
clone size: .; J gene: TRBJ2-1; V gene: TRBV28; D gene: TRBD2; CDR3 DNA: TGTGCCAGCGCAAACCTAGCGGGAGGTAACAATGAGCAGTTCTTC; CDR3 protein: CASANLAGGNNEQFF
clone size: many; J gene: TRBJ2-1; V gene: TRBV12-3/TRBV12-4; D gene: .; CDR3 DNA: TGTGCCAGCAGTTTCCCCGGTGAGCAGTTCTTC; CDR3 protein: CASSFPGEQFF
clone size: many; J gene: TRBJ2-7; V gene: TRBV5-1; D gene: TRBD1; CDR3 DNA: TGCGCCAGCAGCTTGGCCGGGACAGGGGTCTACGAGCAGTACTTC; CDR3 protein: CASSLAGTGVYEQYF
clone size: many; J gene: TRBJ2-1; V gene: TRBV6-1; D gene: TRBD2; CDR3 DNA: TGTGCCAGCACTGGACTAGCGGGAGGGAGCTCCTACAATGAGCAGTTCTTC; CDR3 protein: CASTGLAGGSSYNEQFF